This TCR beta chain was captured by sequencing in a study of cytotoxic CD8 clonotypes in ibrutinib-treated CLL. General study results and limits: The study found public clonotypes uncommon, contracting or stable on treatment.

The authors obtained roughly 2 micrograms of genomic DNA from cryopreserved PBMCs for TCR beta libraries. The repertoire was sequenced with immunoSEQ multiplex PCR; TCRdb's copy has only in-frame clones and lacks some. The sample includes roughly 180,000 clones, around 80% of them seen just once. This clone appeared once. Antigen specificity is unknown. The CDR3 is made up of 16 amino acids. V shed 2 bases and J shed 5 bases, with 18 bases lying between them. CDR1 is MRHNA, CDR2 SNTAGT, per germline. The chain uses TRBV6-4 and TRBJ1-2, with D tentatively TRBD1 (6 bases). Sequenced material: PBMCs, taken after 24 months of ibrutinib treatment. The origin of this receptor is a human donor with chronic lymphocytic leukemia. CDR3: CASSDRGTASIYGYTF. The CDR3 DNA reads as TGTGCCAGCAGTGACAGGGGGACCGCTTCAATATATGGCTACACCTTC.